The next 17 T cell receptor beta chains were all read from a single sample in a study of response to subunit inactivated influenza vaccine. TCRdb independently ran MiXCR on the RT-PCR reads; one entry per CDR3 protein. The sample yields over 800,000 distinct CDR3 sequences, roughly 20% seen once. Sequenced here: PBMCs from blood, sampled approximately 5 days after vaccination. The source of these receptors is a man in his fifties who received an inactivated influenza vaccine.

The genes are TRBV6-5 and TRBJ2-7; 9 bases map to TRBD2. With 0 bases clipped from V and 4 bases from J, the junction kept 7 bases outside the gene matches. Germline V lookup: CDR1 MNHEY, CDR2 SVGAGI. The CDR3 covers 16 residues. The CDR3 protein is CASSYSQAGGRYEQYF. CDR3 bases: TGTGCCAGCAGTTACTCGCAAGCGGGAGGCCGTTACGAGCAGTACTTC.

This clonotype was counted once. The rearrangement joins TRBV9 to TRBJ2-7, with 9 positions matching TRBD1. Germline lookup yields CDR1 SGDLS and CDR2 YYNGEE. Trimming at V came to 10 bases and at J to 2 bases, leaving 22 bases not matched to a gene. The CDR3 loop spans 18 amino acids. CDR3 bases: TGTGCCCTCAAGCCAGCCCTCCGAAGACAGGGGGACACCTACGAGCAGTACTTC. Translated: CALKPALRRQGDTYEQYF.

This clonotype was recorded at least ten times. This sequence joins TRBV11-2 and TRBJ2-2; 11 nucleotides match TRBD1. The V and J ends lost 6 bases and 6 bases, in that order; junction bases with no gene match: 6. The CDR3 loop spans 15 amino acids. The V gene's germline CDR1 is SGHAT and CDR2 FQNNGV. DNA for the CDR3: TGTGCCAGCAGACGGACAGGGGGCGCATCCGGGGAGCTGTTTTTT. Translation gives CASRRTGGASGELFF.

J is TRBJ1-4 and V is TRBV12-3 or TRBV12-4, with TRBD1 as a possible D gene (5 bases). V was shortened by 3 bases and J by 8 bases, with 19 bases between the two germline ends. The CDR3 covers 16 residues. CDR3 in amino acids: CASSFVRGQGEEKLFF. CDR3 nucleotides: TGTGCCAGCAGTTTTGTCCGAGGGCAAGGGGAGGAAAAACTGTTTTTT.

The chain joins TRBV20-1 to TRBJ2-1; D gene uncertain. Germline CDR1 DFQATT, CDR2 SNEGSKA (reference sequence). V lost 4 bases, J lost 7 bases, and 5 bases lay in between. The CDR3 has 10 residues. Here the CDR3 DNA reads TGCAGTGCTATTTGGAATGAGCAGTTCTTC. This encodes CSAIWNEQFF.

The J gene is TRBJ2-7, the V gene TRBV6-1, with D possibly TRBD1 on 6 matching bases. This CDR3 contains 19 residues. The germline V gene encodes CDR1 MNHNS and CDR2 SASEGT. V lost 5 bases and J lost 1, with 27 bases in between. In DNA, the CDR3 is TGTGCCAGCAGTCGTAGAGCAAGCTGGCGGACAGTCCATTCCTACGAGCAGTACTTC. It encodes CASSRRASWRTVHSYEQYF.

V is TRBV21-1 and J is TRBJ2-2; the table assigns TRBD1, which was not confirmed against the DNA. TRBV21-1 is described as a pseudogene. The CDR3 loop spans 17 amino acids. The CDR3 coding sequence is TGTGCCAGCAGCAACCCCCTGACAACTCCTACCACCGGGGAGCTGTTTTTT. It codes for CASSNPLTTPTTGELFF.

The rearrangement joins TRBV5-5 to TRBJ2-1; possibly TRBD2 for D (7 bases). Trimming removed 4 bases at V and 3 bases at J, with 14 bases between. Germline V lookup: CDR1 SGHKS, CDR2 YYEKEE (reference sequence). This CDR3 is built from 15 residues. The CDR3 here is CASSRQGGDYNEQFF. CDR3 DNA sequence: TGTGCCAGCAGCAGGCAAGGGGGGGACTACAATGAGCAGTTCTTC.

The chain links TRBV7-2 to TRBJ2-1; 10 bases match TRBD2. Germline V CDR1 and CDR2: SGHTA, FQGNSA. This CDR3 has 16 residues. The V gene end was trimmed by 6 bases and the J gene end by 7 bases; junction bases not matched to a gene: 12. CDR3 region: CASRPIAGGGYNEQFF. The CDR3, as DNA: TGTGCCAGCAGACCTATAGCGGGGGGAGGGTATAATGAGCAGTTCTTC.

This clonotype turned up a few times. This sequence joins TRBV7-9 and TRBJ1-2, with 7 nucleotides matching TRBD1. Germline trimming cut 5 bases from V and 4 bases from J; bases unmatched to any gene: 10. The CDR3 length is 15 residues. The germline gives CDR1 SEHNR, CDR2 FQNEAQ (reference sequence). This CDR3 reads CASSPHQGESYGYTF. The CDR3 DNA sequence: TGTGCCAGCAGCCCCCATCAGGGGGAGAGCTATGGCTACACCTTC.

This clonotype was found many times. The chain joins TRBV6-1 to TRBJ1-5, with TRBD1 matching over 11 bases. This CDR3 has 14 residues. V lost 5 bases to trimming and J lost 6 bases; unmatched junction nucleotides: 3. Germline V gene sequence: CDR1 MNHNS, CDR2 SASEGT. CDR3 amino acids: CASSRTGGGQPQHF. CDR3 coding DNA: TGTGCCAGCAGTAGGACAGGGGGCGGTCAGCCCCAGCATTTT.

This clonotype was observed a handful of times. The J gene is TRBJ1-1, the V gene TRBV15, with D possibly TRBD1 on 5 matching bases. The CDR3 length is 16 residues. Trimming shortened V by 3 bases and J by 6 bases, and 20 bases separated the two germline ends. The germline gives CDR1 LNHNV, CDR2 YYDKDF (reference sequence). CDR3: CATSSPPGPVLSEAFF. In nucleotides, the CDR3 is TGTGCCACCAGCAGTCCACCGGGACCCGTTTTATCTGAAGCTTTCTTT.

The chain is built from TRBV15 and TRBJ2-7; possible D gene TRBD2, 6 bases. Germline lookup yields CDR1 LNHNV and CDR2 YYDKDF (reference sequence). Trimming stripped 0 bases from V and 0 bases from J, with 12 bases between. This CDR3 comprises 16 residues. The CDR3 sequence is CATSRDRLGGSYEQYF. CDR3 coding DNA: TGTGCCACCAGCAGAGATCGGTTGGGGGGCTCCTACGAGCAGTACTTC. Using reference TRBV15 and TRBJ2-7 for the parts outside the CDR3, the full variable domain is DAMVIQNPRYQVTQFGKPVTLSCSQTLNHNVMYWYQQKSSQAPKLLFHYYDKDFNNEADTPDNFQSRRPNTSFCFLDIRSPGLGDTAMYLCATSRDRLGGSYEQYFGPGTRLTVT.

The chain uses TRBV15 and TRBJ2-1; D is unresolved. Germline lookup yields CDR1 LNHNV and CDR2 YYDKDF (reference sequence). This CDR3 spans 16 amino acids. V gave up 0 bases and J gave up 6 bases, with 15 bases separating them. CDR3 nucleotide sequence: TGTGCCACCAGCAGAGATCCTGGCAGCCAGATCAATGAGCAGTTCTTC. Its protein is CATSRDPGSQINEQFF.

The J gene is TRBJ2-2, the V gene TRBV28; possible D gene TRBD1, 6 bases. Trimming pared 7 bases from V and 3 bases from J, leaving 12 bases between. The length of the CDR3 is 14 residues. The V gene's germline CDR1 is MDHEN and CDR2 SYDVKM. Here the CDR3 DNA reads TGTGCCAGCATGTGGACAGCCGACACCGGGGAGCTGTTTTTT. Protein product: CASMWTADTGELFF.

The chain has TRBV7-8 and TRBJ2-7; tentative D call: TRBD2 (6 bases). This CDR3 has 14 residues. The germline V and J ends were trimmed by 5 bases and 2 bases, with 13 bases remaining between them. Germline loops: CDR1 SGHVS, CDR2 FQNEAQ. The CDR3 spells CASSPGAVTYEQYF. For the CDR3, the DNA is TGTGCCAGCAGCCCGGGAGCGGTTACCTACGAGCAGTACTTC.

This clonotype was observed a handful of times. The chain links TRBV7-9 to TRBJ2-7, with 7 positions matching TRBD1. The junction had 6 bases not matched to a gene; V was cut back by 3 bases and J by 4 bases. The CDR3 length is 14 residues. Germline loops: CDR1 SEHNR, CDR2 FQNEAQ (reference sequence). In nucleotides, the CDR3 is TGTGCCAGCAGCTTCGGGACAGAAATATACGAGCAGTACTTC. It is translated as CASSFGTEIYEQYF.